This T cell receptor (beta chain) was obtained from a study of T-cell reconstitution after alpha-beta-depleted transplantation in children. V was cut by 0 bases and J by 1 base, with 15 bases left in between. Germline CDR1 and CDR2: DFQATT and SNEGSKA (reference sequence). The length of the CDR3 is 16 residues. Using unique molecular identifiers, the investigators prepared the TCRbeta library. TCRdb reprocessed the PCR reads via MiXCR and lists one record per CDR3 protein. The sample contains 490,000 or so distinct CDR3 sequences, roughly an eighth of which appear only once. The chain recombines TRBV20-1 with TRBJ2-5; the D is unclear. This sequence originates from a human donor who donated a stem cell graft to a child with combined immunodeficiency. Sequenced material: PBMCs from the stem cell graft donor, taken from the stem cell graft. This chain's CDR3 is CSARDLVSNIQETQYF. The CDR3 nucleotides read TGCAGTGCTAGAGATTTGGTGTCTAACATCCAAGAGACCCAGTACTTC.